This T cell receptor beta chain is from a study of blood T cell repertoires in COVID-19. The wider study: T cells, B-cell-depleted T cells, or PBMCs provided the cDNA or gDNA that served as material.

Participant age was roughly 18 to 95 years, and participants resided in about 25 US areas. The CDR3 runs to 15 residues. Germline CDR1 is SEHNR and CDR2 is FQNEAQ (reference sequence). V was clipped by 5 bases and J by 4 bases; unmatched bases: 9. The protocol was immunoSEQ multiplex PCR, while the TCRdb copy is restricted to in-frame clones and leaves out a portion. The table has under 350,000 clones, roughly 85% seen once. This clone occurred a few times. The specimen was PBMCs or T cells enriched from blood (not recorded which). The chain joins TRBV7-9 to TRBJ2-5; 8 nucleotides line up with TRBD2. This receptor was identified in a woman aged 40 to 50 with acute COVID-19. The CDR3 nucleotides are TGTGCCAGCAGCCCCCCCGGGACTAGTTCAGAGACCCAGTACTTC. This codes for CASSPPGTSSETQYF.